A single sample gave rise to the 18 T cell receptor beta chains below, sequenced in a study of CD4 T cells in relation to SARS-CoV-2 and coronaviruses. The unexposed donors gave CD4+ T cells in about 2011-2019, prior to COVID-19. The cells were cultured for about ten days before CD4+ T cells were isolated. These receptors' targets are unknown. Using immunoSEQ multiplex PCR, the repertoire was profiled, and TCRdb retains in-frame clones only, with some absent. The data show roughly 30,000 clones, about 79% seen once. Source material: CD4+ T cells from PBMCs, cultured in vitro. The receptors were gathered from a human donor in good health.

The chain links TRBV2 to TRBJ1-6; TRBD1 matches 9 bases. This CDR3 has 15 amino acids. V lost 4 bases and J lost 8; bases outside the gene matches: 6. Germline V gene lookup returns CDR1 SNHLY and CDR2 FYNNEI. The CDR3 loop reads CASSGGQGRYSPLHF. The CDR3 region has the DNA TGTGCCAGCAGTGGAGGACAGGGGCGGTATTCACCCCTCCACTTT.

The gene calls are TRBV19 and TRBJ1-5, with D unresolved. Trimming took 3 bases from V and 3 from J, leaving 9 bases between them. Germline V gene data show CDR1 as LNHDA and CDR2 as SQIVND (reference sequence). This CDR3 spans 14 amino acids. The CDR3, as DNA: TGTGCCAGTAGTATGGGTGCAGACAATCAGCCCCAGCATTTT. Translated, it gives CASSMGADNQPQHF.

The rearrangement joins TRBV18 to TRBJ1-3; 8 bases line up with TRBD1. The V gene end was trimmed by 2 bases and the J gene end by 2 bases; junction bases not matched to a gene: 8. The germline CDR1 and CDR2 sequences are KGHSH and LQKENI. This CDR3 contains 17 residues. CDR3 bases: TGTGCCAGCTCACCAAGTAGTCCGACAGGGGCTGGAAACACCATATATTTT. Its translation is CASSPSSPTGAGNTIYF.

V usage is TRBV27 and J usage is TRBJ2-2; TRBD2 matches 8 bases. J gave up 5 bases and V 5 bases, and 16 bases lay outside the gene matches. The germline V gene encodes CDR1 MNHEY and CDR2 SMNVEV (reference sequence). This CDR3 is 18 amino acids long. Here the CDR3 DNA reads TGTGCCAGCAGTCCCACGGGGAGCGGGAGAACTGGTACCGGGGAGCTGTTTTTT. This translates into CASSPTGSGRTGTGELFF.

The chain carries TRBV4-3 and TRBJ2-3; the D gene is possibly TRBD1 (5 bases). With 0 bases removed from V and 1 base from J, the gap between germline ends came to 14 bases. The CDR3 runs to 17 residues. Germline CDR1 reads LGHNA; CDR2 reads YSLEER. This chain's CDR3 is CASSQDFHQGGTDTQYF. CDR3 coding DNA: TGCGCCAGCAGCCAAGATTTCCACCAGGGTGGCACAGATACGCAGTATTTT.

The CDR3 loop is CASSLAGSLGAFF. CDR3 DNA sequence: TGTGCCAGCAGTTTAGCAGGCAGTCTCGGAGCTTTCTTT. The chain is built from TRBV12-3 or TRBV12-4 and TRBJ1-1; D unresolved. Trimming took 0 bases from V and 10 from J, leaving 12 bases between them. The length of the CDR3 is 13 residues.

The J gene is TRBJ1-1, the V gene TRBV12-3 or TRBV12-4; D remains ambiguous. The V gene lost 6 bases and the J gene lost 3 bases, with 11 bases spanning the gap. CDR3 length: 13 residues. CDR3 nucleotide sequence: TGTGCCAGCAGCTTTGGGTTGGACACTGAAGCTTTCTTT. Protein: CASSFGLDTEAFF.

This clone was detected a few times. The V call is TRBV6-2 or TRBV6-3, the J call TRBJ2-7; D is perhaps TRBD2 (6 bases). Trimming removed 0 bases from V and 5 bases from J, with 14 bases in between. The CDR3 totals 15 residues. Germline assignment: CDR1 MNHEY and CDR2 SVGEGT. The DNA for the CDR3 is TGTGCCAGCAGTTACTCGCCCGGGACTCGGGACGAGCAGTACTTC. Protein sequence: CASSYSPGTRDEQYF.

V usage is TRBV2 and J usage is TRBJ1-1; a weak D match, TRBD1 (6 bases). The CDR3 is 14 amino acids. V lost 6 bases and J lost 0, with 11 bases in between. The germline gives CDR1 SNHLY, CDR2 FYNNEI. Here the CDR3 DNA reads TGTGCCAGCAGCCAGGGGCCCATGAACACTGAAGCTTTCTTT. It specifies CASSQGPMNTEAFF.

The chain couples TRBV7-3 to TRBJ2-5, with D uncertain. Between the trimmed V and J ends, which lost 3 bases and 1 base, there was a span of 6 bases. Germline CDR1 and CDR2: SGHTA and FQGTGA. The length of the CDR3 is 13 residues. The CDR3 loop is CASSLGSQETQYF. CDR3 nucleotide sequence: TGTGCCAGCAGCTTGGGCAGCCAAGAGACCCAGTACTTC.

The chain combines TRBV6-1 with TRBJ2-7, with TRBD2 matching over 16 bases. CDR3 length equals 16 residues. In germline, CDR1 is MNHNS, CDR2 SASEGT. V dropped 4 bases and J dropped 4; count of bases not matched to a gene: 4. In nucleotides, the CDR3 is TGTGCCAGCAGTGCCGGGACTAGCGGGAGGGGATACGAGCAGTACTTC. Protein: CASSAGTSGRGYEQYF.

The sample holds one count of this clone. The V and J genes are TRBV5-1 and TRBJ2-2; D call uncertain. The V gene's germline CDR1 is SGHRS and CDR2 YFSETQ. CDR3 size: 15 residues. V lost 7 bases to trimming and J lost 0 bases, with 13 bases between them. The CDR3, as DNA: TGCGCCAGCCAACCAATCAACGCGAACACCGGGGAGCTGTTTTTT. Translating it yields CASQPINANTGELFF.

The gene calls are TRBV6-5 and TRBJ2-7, with 12 bases identical to TRBD2. This CDR3 region has 14 residues. Losses at the gene ends were 5 bases for V and 6 bases for J; bases not matched to a gene: 5. Per the germline V gene, CDR1 is MNHEY and CDR2 is SVGAGI. CDR3 in DNA: TGTGCCAGCAGTACTAGCGGGAGGATCGGCGAGCAGTACTTC. Translating it yields CASSTSGRIGEQYF.

The rearrangement joins TRBV7-2 to TRBJ1-6; D might be TRBD1 (5 bases). V lost 5 bases and J 10 bases, leaving 18 bases between the germline ends. Germline lookup yields CDR1 SGHTA and CDR2 FQGNSA. CDR3 length equals 15 residues. The CDR3 DNA follows: TGTGCCAGCAGCCTGGGACGATTAGGAGGATCACCCCTCCACTTT. This encodes CASSLGRLGGSPLHF.

The chain uses TRBV7-9 and TRBJ2-3, with 11 bases matching TRBD2. The CDR3 length is 16 residues. Germline CDR1 and CDR2: SEHNR and FQNEAQ (reference sequence). J lost 2 bases, V lost 2 bases, and 3 bases had no gene match. This chain's CDR3 is CASSLRLAGNTDTQYF. DNA for the CDR3: TGTGCCAGCAGCTTACGACTAGCGGGGAACACAGATACGCAGTATTTT.

V and J are TRBV6-2 or TRBV6-3 and TRBJ1-2; 7 bases are shared with TRBD1. This CDR3 is 14 amino acids long. The trim removed 5 bases at V and 6 bases at J, leaving 9 bases unmatched. Looked up from germline, CDR1 is MNHEY and CDR2 is SVGEGT. DNA of the CDR3: TGTGCCAGCAGTCTCAACCAGGGGGAGGATGGCTACACCTTC. Translating it yields CASSLNQGEDGYTF.

The chain couples TRBV11-2 to TRBJ1-5; D is ambiguous. Germline assignment: CDR1 SGHAT and CDR2 FQNNGV. The CDR3 extends over 14 amino acids. V lost 1 base to trimming and J lost 0 bases, with 4 bases between them. The CDR3: CASSLGGSNQPQHF. CDR3 DNA: TGTGCCAGCAGCTTAGGGGGTAGCAATCAGCCCCAGCATTTT.

The V gene is TRBV19, the J gene TRBJ1-4; the D is unclear. The CDR3 runs 11 residues. V was cut by 9 bases and J by 9 bases, with 11 bases left in between. CDR1 and CDR2 (germline): LNHDA, SQIVND (reference sequence). In nucleotides, the CDR3 is TGTGCCAGCGGATGGGCGCAAAAACTGTTTTTT. This codes for CASGWAQKLFF.